Listed below are T cell receptor beta chains from one sample, sequenced in a study of shared clonotypes between healthy human individuals. Clones were read by immunoSEQ multiplex PCR, and TCRdb kept only the in-frame ones, dropping some. This table has 2 million to 2.5 million clones, roughly 95% appearing once. The specimen was naive CD4+ T cells sorted from blood. The receptors derive from a young man in good health. Each CDR3 is given with its conserved first and last residue. Fields, in order: V gene, clone size, D gene, J gene, CDR3 protein, CDR3 DNA. The D gene is left open where the match is weak. Expanded clones are given a class, and other clones once, few, many or no size at all.

TRBV5-4,few,-,TRBJ1-4,CASSRDGSTNEKLFF,TGTGCCAGCAGCCGGGATGGGTCAACTAATGAAAAACTGTTTTTT
TRBV25-1,-,-,TRBJ2-1,CASNRGGGNEQFF,TGTGCCAGCAACCGAGGGGGAGGCAATGAGCAGTTCTTC
TRBV28,-,TRBD1,TRBJ1-2,CASSLGQGANGYTF,TGTGCCAGCAGTTTAGGACAGGGGGCTAATGGCTACACCTTC
TRBV7-9,-,-,TRBJ1-2,CASSLEGDGYTF,TGTGCCAGCAGCTTAGAGGGGGACGGCTACACCTTC
TRBV2,-,-,TRBJ2-7,CASSGKGGASYEQYF,TGTGCCAGCAGTGGGAAAGGGGGGGCCTCCTACGAGCAGTACTTC
TRBV5-1,-,-,TRBJ2-7,CASSLGAQAYEQYF,TGCGCCAGCAGCTTGGGGGCGCAAGCCTACGAGCAGTACTTC
TRBV19,-,TRBD1,TRBJ2-7,CASRPGQGSYEQYF,TGTGCCAGTAGACCGGGACAGGGTTCCTACGAGCAGTACTTC
TRBV7-9,-,-,TRBJ2-7,CASSPPGSSREQYF,TGTGCCAGCAGCCCACCAGGGAGCAGCCGCGAGCAGTACTTC
TRBV28,-,-,TRBJ1-2,CASSSLPHGSGGGNYGYTF,TGTGCCAGCAGTTCCCTCCCCCATGGGAGTGGAGGGGGTAACTATGGCTACACCTTC
TRBV7-2,once,-,TRBJ2-5,CASSYAVQETQYF,TGTGCCAGCAGCTACGCGGTTCAAGAGACCCAGTACTTC
TRBV5-1,once,-,TRBJ2-7,CASSLGAALDEQYF,TGCGCCAGCAGCTTGGGCGCAGCGTTGGACGAGCAGTACTTC